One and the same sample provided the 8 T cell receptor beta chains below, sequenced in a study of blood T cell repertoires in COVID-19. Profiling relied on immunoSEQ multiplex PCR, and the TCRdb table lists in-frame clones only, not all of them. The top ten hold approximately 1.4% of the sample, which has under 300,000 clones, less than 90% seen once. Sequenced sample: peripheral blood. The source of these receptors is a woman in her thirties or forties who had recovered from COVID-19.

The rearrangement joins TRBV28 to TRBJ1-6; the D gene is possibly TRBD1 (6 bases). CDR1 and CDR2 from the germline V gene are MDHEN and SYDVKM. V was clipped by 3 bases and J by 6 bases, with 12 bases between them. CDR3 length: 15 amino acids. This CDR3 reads CASSFMDRINSPLHF. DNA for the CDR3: TGTGCCAGCAGTTTCATGGACAGAATTAATTCACCCCTCCACTTT.

CDR3 bases: TGTGCCAGTAGTATACGGTTGGACAGGAGGGGAACTGAAGCTTTCTTT. Protein: CASSIRLDRRGTEAFF. The V call is TRBV19, the J call TRBJ1-1; 7 positions match TRBD1. Germline assignment: CDR1 LNHDA and CDR2 SQIVND (reference sequence). V dropped 2 bases and J dropped 5; count of bases not matched to a gene: 11. This CDR3 comprises 16 residues.

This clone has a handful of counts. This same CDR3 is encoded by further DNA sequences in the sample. The CDR3 DNA reads TGTGCCAGCAGTTATACTAGCGGGCAGGACAATGAGCAGTTCTTC. Its translation is CASSYTSGQDNEQFF. The rearrangement links TRBV6-5 to TRBJ2-1, with 9 bases fitting TRBD2. The CDR3 is 15 residues long. From germline, CDR1 is MNHEY and CDR2 SVGAGI. V shed 3 bases, J shed 5 bases, and the junction held 5 bases outside the gene matches.

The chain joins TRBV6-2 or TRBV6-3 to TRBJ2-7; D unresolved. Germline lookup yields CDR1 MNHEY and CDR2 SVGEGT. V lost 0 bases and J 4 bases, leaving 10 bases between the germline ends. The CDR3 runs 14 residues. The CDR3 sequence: CASSYSRQLYEQYF. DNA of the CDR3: TGTGCCAGCAGTTACTCGAGGCAGCTTTACGAGCAGTACTTC.

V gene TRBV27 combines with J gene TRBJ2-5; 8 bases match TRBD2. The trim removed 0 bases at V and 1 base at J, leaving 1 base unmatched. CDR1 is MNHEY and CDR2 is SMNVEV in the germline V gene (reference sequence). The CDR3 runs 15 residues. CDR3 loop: CASSLSGLAQETQYF. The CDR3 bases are TGTGCCAGCAGTTTATCCGGACTAGCCCAAGAGACCCAGTACTTC.

This chain's CDR3 is CAWSVRGLSGGYTF. The CDR3 bases are TGTGCCTGGAGTGTACGGGGTCTGAGCGGTGGCTACACCTTC. The chain couples TRBV30 to TRBJ1-2; D remains ambiguous. V was shortened by 0 bases and J by 7 bases, with 15 bases between the two germline ends. The CDR3 length is 14 residues. Germline V gene sequence: CDR1 GTSNPN, CDR2 SVGIG (reference sequence).

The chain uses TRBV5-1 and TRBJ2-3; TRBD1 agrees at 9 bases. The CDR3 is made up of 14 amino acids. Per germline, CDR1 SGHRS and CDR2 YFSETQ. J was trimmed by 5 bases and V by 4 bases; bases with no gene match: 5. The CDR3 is CASSPTTGGDTQYF. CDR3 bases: TGCGCCAGCAGCCCAACGACAGGGGGAGATACGCAGTATTTT.

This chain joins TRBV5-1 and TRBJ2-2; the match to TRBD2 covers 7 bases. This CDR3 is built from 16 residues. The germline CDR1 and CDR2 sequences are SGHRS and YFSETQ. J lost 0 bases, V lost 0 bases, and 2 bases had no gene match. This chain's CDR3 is CASSLAAGANTGELFF. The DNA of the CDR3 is TGCGCCAGCAGCTTGGCGGCGGGGGCGAACACCGGGGAGCTGTTTTTT.